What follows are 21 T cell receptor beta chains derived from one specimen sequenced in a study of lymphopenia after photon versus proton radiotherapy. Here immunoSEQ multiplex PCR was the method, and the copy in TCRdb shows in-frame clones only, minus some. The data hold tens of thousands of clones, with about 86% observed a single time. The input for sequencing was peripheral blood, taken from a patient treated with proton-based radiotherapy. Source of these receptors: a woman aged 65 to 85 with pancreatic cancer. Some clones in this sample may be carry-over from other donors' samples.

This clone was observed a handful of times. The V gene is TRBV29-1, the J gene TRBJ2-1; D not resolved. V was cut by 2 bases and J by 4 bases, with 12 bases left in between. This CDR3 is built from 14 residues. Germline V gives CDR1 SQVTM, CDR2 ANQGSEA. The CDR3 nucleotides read TGCAGCGTTGAATTTGGGCTAGGATACAATGAGCAGTTCTTC. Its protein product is CSVEFGLGYNEQFF.

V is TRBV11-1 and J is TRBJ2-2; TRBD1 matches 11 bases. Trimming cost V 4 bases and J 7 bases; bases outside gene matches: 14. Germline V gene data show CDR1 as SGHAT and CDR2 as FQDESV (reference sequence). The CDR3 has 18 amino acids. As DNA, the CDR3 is TGTGCCAGCAGCTCCAGAATAAGGACAGGGGGCAAGGTCGGGGAGCTGTTTTTT. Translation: CASSSRIRTGGKVGELFF. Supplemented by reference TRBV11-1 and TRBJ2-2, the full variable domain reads EAEVAQSPRYKITEKSQAVAFWCDPISGHATLYWYRQILGQGPELLVQFQDESVVDDSQLPKDRFSAERLKGVDSTLKIQPAELGDSAMYLCASSSRIRTGGKVGELFFGEGSRLTVL.

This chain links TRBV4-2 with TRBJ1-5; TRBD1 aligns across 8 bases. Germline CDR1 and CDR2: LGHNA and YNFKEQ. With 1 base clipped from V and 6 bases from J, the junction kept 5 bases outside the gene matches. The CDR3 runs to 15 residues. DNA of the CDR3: TGTGCCAGCAGCCAAGCGGGACAGGTGGGTCAGCCCCAGCATTTT. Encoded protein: CASSQAGQVGQPQHF.

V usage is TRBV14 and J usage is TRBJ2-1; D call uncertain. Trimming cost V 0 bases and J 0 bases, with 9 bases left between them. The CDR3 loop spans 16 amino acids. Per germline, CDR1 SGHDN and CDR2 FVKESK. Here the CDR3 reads CASSQEPPSSYNEQFF. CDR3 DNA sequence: TGTGCCAGCAGCCAAGAACCCCCTAGCTCCTACAATGAGCAGTTCTTC.

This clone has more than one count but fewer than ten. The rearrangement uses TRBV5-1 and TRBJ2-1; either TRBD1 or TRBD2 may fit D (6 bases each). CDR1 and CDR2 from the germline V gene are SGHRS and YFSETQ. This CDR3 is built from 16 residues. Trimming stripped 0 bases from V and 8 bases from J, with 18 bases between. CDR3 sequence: CASSLGLRGAVDEQFF. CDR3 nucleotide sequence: TGCGCCAGCAGCTTGGGGTTGAGGGGGGCGGTGGATGAGCAGTTCTTC.

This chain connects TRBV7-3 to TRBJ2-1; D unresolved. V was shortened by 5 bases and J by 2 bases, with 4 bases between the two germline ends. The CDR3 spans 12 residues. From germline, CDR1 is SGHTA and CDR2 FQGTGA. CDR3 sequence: CASSLTYNEQFF. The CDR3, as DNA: TGTGCCAGCAGCCTTACCTACAATGAGCAGTTCTTC.

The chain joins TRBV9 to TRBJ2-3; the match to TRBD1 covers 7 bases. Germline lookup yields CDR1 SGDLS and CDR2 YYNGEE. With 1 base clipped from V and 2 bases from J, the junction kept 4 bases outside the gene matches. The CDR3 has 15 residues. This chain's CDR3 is CASSVLGQFTDTQYF. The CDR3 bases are TGTGCCAGCAGCGTACTGGGACAGTTCACAGATACGCAGTATTTT.

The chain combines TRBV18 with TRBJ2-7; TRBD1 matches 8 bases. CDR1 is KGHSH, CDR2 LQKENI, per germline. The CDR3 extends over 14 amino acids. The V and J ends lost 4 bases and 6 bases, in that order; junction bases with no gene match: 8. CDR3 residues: CASSLGQGRGEQYF. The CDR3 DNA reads TGTGCCAGCTCACTAGGACAGGGTAGGGGCGAGCAGTACTTC.

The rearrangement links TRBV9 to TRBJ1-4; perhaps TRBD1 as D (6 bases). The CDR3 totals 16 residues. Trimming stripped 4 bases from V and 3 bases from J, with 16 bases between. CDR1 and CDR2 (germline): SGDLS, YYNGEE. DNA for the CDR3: TGTGCCAGCAGCACCCTGGGGGGGGCTTCTAATGAAAAACTGTTTTTT. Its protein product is CASSTLGGASNEKLFF.

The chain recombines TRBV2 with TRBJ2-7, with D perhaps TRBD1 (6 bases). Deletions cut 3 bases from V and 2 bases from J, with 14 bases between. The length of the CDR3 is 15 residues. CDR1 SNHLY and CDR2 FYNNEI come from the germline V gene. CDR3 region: CASSDTGNRAYEQYF. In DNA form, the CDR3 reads TGTGCCAGCAGTGATACAGGGAATAGGGCCTACGAGCAGTACTTC.

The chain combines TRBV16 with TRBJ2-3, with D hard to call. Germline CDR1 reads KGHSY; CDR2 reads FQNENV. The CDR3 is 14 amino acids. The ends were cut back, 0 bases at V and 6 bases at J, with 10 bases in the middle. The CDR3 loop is CASSQSSPMDTQYF. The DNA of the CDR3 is TGTGCCAGCAGCCAATCAAGCCCCATGGATACGCAGTATTTT.

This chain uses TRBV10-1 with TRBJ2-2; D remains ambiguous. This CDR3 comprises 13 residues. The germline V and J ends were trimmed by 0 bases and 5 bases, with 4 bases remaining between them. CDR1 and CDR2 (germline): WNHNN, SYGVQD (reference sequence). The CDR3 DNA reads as TGCGCCAGCAGTGAGTCAGGTACCGGGGAGCTGTTTTTT. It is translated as CASSESGTGELFF.

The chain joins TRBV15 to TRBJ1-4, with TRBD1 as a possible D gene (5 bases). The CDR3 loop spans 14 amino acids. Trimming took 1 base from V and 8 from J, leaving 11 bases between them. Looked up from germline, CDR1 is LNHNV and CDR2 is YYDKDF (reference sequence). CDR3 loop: CATSRVNEGEKLFF. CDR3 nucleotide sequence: TGTGCCACCAGCAGAGTCAACGAGGGGGAAAAACTGTTTTTT.

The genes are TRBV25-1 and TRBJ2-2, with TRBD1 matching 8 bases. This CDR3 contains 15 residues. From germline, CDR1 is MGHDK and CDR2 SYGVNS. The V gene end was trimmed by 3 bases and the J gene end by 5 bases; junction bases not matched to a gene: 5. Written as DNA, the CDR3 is TGTGCCAGCAGTGACCCGGGACAGGTTACCGGGGAGCTGTTTTTT. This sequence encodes CASSDPGQVTGELFF.

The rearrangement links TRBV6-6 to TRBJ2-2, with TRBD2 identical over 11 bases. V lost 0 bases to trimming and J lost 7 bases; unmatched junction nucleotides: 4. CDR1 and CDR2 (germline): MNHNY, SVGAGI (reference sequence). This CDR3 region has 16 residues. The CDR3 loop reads CASSYSSGRGIGELFF. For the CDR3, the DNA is TGTGCCAGCAGTTACTCTAGCGGGAGGGGCATCGGGGAGCTGTTTTTT.

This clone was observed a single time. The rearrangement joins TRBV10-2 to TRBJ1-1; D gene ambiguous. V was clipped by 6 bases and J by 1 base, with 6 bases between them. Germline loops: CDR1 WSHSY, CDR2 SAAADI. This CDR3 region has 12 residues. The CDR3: CASRPGNTEAFF. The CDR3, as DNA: TGCGCCAGCAGGCCGGGGAACACTGAAGCTTTCTTT.

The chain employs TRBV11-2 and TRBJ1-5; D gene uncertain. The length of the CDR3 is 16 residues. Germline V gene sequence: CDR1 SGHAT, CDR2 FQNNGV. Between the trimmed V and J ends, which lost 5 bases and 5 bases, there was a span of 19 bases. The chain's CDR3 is CASSPPWRARYQPQHF. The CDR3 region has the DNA TGTGCCAGCAGCCCTCCCTGGAGGGCCCGCTATCAGCCCCAGCATTTT.

The CDR3, as DNA: TGCGCCAGCAGCCAAGGGGTGACGGGCTACGAGCAGTACTTC. Its protein is CASSQGVTGYEQYF. The V call is TRBV4-3, the J call TRBJ2-7; D unclear. V was shortened by 1 base and J by 3 bases, with 10 bases between the two germline ends. The germline gives CDR1 LGHNA, CDR2 YSLEER. The CDR3 is made up of 14 amino acids.

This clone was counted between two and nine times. In nucleotides, the CDR3 is TGTGCCAGCCCCAGGGCTCAGCCCCAGCATTTT. It yields the protein CASPRAQPQHF. V usage is TRBV18 and J usage is TRBJ1-5; a possible D gene is TRBD1 (5 bases). Germline CDR1 reads KGHSH; CDR2 reads LQKENI. The CDR3 extends over 11 amino acids. Trimming removed 8 bases from V and 6 bases from J, with 8 bases in between. The full variable domain, its missing parts supplied by reference TRBV18 and TRBJ1-5, is NAGVMQNPRHLVRRRGQEARLRCSPMKGHSHVYWYRQLPEEGLKFMVYLQKENIIDESGMPKERFSAEFPKEGPSILRIQQVVRGDSAAYFCASPRAQPQHFGDGTRLSIL.

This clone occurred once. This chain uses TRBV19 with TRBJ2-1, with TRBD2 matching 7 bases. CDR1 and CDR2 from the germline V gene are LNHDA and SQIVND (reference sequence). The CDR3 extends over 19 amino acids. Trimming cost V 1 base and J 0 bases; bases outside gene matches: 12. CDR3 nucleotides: TGTGCCAGTAGTATAGGGGAGGGATCTAGCGCTCCCTCCTACAATGAGCAGTTCTTC. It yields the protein CASSIGEGSSAPSYNEQFF.

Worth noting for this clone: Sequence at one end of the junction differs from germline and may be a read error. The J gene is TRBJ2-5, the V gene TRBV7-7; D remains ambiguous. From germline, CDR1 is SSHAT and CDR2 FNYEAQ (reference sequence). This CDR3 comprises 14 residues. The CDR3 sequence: CASSQPGNQETQYF. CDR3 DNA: TGTGCTAGCAGCCAACCAGGAAACCAAGAGACCCAGTACTTC.